This T cell receptor beta chain is from a study of response to subunit inactivated influenza vaccine. Notes on the study in general: Only a handful of new T cells, the authors suggested, are recruited with each seasonal influenza vaccination.

In this sample, this clonotype turned up many times. The target antigen is unknown. This CDR3 comprises 15 residues. V lost 6 bases and J lost 4; bases outside the gene matches: 5. CDR1 MNHNS and CDR2 SASEGT come from the germline V gene. TCRdb reprocessed the RT-PCR reads via MiXCR and lists one record per CDR3 protein. The repertoire holds about 700,000 distinct CDR3 sequences, with more than 15% as singletons. The rearrangement joins TRBV6-1 to TRBJ2-1; 11 bases fit TRBD2. This receptor was obtained from a man aged 50-59 years who received an inactivated influenza vaccine. The source material was PBMCs from blood, sampled approximately 13 days after vaccination. CDR3 in amino acids: CASRPLAGAYNEQFF. The CDR3 nucleotides read TGTGCCAGCAGACCACTAGCGGGAGCGTACAATGAGCAGTTCTTC.